This entry lists 12 T cell receptor beta chains sequenced from one sample in a study of identical twins. TCRdb called the 5' RACE reads again in MiXCR, with one record for every CDR3 protein. Of some 590,000 distinct CDR3 sequences in the sample, 9.5% to 10% were seen once. A further study also used this sample, focusing on yellow fever vaccine responses in identical twins.

Material for sequencing was PBMCs. The receptors were sampled from a woman aged 18-30 years in good health.

This clonotype occurred a few times. The chain has TRBV19 and TRBJ2-3; D gene unclear. The CDR3 has 11 residues. Trimming took off 10 bases at V and 0 bases at J, with 5 bases between the two ends. Germline CDR1 reads LNHDA; CDR2 reads SQIVND (reference sequence). The CDR3 reads CATHSTDTQYF. The CDR3 DNA sequence: TGTGCCACCCATAGCACAGATACGCAGTATTTT.

To note about this clonotype: At one of its ends the junction is not consistent with the germline gene, which may arise from a read error. The genes are TRBV12-3 or TRBV12-4 and TRBJ2-2; 7 positions match TRBD1. The CDR3 length is 14 residues. CDR3 in DNA: TGTGTCAGCAGGGTAGACAGGGCTACCGGGGAGCTGTTTTTT. Its protein product is CVSRVDRATGELFF.

This clonotype was counted ten times or more. This chain joins TRBV18 and TRBJ2-4, with D perhaps TRBD1 (6 bases). The germline V gene encodes CDR1 KGHSH and CDR2 LQKENI. This CDR3 spans 13 amino acids. V was trimmed by 3 bases and J by 8 bases, leaving 11 bases between them. The CDR3 coding sequence is TGTGCCAGCTCACCGGGACATACGGACATTCAGTACTTC. This codes for CASSPGHTDIQYF. Based on the CDR3 plus reference TRBV18 and TRBJ2-4, the full variable domain is NAGVMQNPRHLVRRRGQEARLRCSPMKGHSHVYWYRQLPEEGLKFMVYLQKENIIDESGMPKERFSAEFPKEGPSILRIQQVVRGDSAAYFCASSPGHTDIQYFGAGTRLSVL.

This clonotype was observed at least ten times. The gene calls are TRBV15 and TRBJ1-5; unclear D gene. The V end was cut by 1 base, the J end by 3 bases, with 10 bases between. This CDR3 has 15 amino acids. Germline lookup yields CDR1 LNHNV and CDR2 YYDKDF (reference sequence). This chain's CDR3 is CATSRGVGNNQPQHF. The CDR3 region has the DNA TGTGCCACCAGCAGAGGGGTAGGGAACAATCAGCCCCAGCATTTT.

This clonotype has at least ten counts. The chain employs TRBV9 and TRBJ2-7, with D perhaps being TRBD1 or TRBD2 (6 bases each). CDR3 length equals 14 residues. Germline values: CDR1 SGDLS, CDR2 YYNGEE. The germline V and J ends were trimmed by 3 bases and 1 base, with 11 bases remaining between them. CDR3 DNA: TGTGCCAGCAGCGGCGGGACAACTTCCTACGAGCAGTACTTC. This sequence encodes CASSGGTTSYEQYF.

The chain carries TRBV4-3 and TRBJ2-7, with D unresolved. The CDR3 is made up of 17 amino acids. Germline V gene lookup returns CDR1 LGHNA and CDR2 YSLEER. The V and J ends lost 0 bases and 0 bases respectively, with 15 bases between them. The CDR3, as DNA: TGCGCCAGCAGCCAAGATGTAACGGCAACTGTCTCCTACGAGCAGTACTTC. Translating gives CASSQDVTATVSYEQYF.

This chain links TRBV5-5 with TRBJ1-1, with D possibly TRBD1 on 6 matching bases. The length of the CDR3 is 17 residues. V lost 3 bases and J 1 base, leaving 19 bases between the germline ends. Germline CDR1 reads SGHKS; CDR2 reads YYEKEE (reference sequence). This CDR3 is CASSSTRGGAGNTEAFF. CDR3 coding DNA: TGTGCCAGCAGCTCCACGCGGGGGGGCGCGGGGAACACTGAAGCTTTCTTT.

This clonotype showed up just a few times. This chain uses TRBV2 with TRBJ2-7; tentatively, D is TRBD1 (5 bases). This CDR3 spans 14 amino acids. Germline V gene sequence: CDR1 SNHLY, CDR2 FYNNEI. Trimming pared 7 bases from V and 0 bases from J, leaving 13 bases between. The CDR3 region is CASILTESSYEQYF. CDR3 DNA: TGTGCCAGCATCCTGACAGAGAGCTCCTACGAGCAGTACTTC.

The chain's CDR3 is CASIPAGAYEQYF. In nucleotides, the CDR3 is TGTGCCAGCATCCCAGCAGGGGCCTACGAGCAGTACTTC. The V and J genes are TRBV6-1 and TRBJ2-7, with D tentatively TRBD1 (6 bases). Germline V gene data show CDR1 as MNHNS and CDR2 as SASEGT. The CDR3 contains 13 residues. V was shortened by 7 bases and J by 2 bases, with 12 bases between the two germline ends.

The rearrangement links TRBV29-1 to TRBJ2-3; the D gene is possibly TRBD2 (5 bases). This CDR3 has 14 amino acids. Germline-derived CDR1 and CDR2 are SQVTM and ANQGSEA. V lost 5 bases and J lost 5, with 17 bases in between. The CDR3 DNA follows: TGCAGCGTTTTACGGGGTTCAATTCTAGATACGCAGTATTTT. Translated: CSVLRGSILDTQYF.

This clonotype was seen repeatedly, ten times or more. This chain uses TRBV29-1 with TRBJ2-1; 7 nucleotides line up with TRBD1. V was pared by 3 bases and J by 3 bases, with 5 bases of the junction left unmatched. The CDR3 totals 14 residues. The V gene's germline CDR1 is SQVTM and CDR2 ANQGSEA. This CDR3 is CSVELGGGYNEQFF. CDR3 coding DNA: TGCAGCGTTGAGCTAGGGGGCGGCTACAATGAGCAGTTCTTC.

The sample holds many counts of this clonotype. J is TRBJ1-2 and V is TRBV21-1; TRBD1, the table's D call, lacks a check against the DNA. TRBV21-1 is recorded as a pseudogene. This CDR3 spans 16 amino acids. The CDR3 region is CASSNSLDRGNYGYTF. CDR3 bases: TGTGCCAGCAGCAATAGTTTGGACAGGGGAAACTATGGCTACACCTTC.